Below are 20 T cell receptor beta chains sequenced from a single sample in a study of human T cells and chemical hapten exposure. TCRdb recomputed calls from the RACE reads with MiXCR, one row per CDR3 protein. The sample has some 110,000 distinct CDR3 sequences, approximately 36% seen once. Time point denoted: patch test 3, about 24 weeks after DPC sensitization. The treatment: therapeutic diphenylcyclopropenone sensitization with weekly scalp DPC. The specimen comprised whole blood, sampled in connection with sensitization to the hapten diphenylcyclopropenone (DPC). The source of these receptors is a middle-aged man with alopecia areata. Some clones in this sample may be carry-over from other donors' samples.

This clonotype was observed a handful of times. The chain recombines TRBV30 with TRBJ2-3; D is undetermined. CDR3 length equals 15 residues. V was cut by 0 bases and J by 3 bases, with 13 bases left in between. The germline V gene encodes CDR1 GTSNPN and CDR2 SVGIG (reference sequence). CDR3 DNA sequence: TGTGCCTGGAGTGTCGACCTAGTGAGGACAGATACGCAGTATTTT. Translated: CAWSVDLVRTDTQYF. Full variable domain (rest looked up from reference TRBV30 and TRBJ2-3): SQTIHQWPATLVQPVGSPLSLECTVEGTSNPNLYWYRQAAGRGLQLLFYSVGIGQISSEVPQNLSASRPQDRQFILSSKKLLLSDSGFYLCAWSVDLVRTDTQYFGPGTRLTVL.

This chain joins TRBV7-2 and TRBJ1-6, with 9 bases lining up with TRBD1. The germline gives CDR1 SGHTA, CDR2 FQGNSA. The CDR3 sequence is 14 residues long. After removal of 6 bases from V and 8 bases from J, the junction contained 5 bases not matched to a gene. This CDR3 reads CASRQTGGYSPLHF. In DNA, the CDR3 is TGTGCCAGCAGGCAGACAGGGGGTTATTCACCCCTCCACTTT.

The rearrangement links TRBV28 to TRBJ1-2; D perhaps matches TRBD1 (6 bases). V was clipped by 5 bases and J by 1 base, with 17 bases between them. This CDR3 region has 16 residues. From germline, CDR1 is MDHEN and CDR2 SYDVKM. The CDR3 coding sequence is TGTGCCAGCAGTCCCACTGGGACAACTGGTAACTATGGCTACACCTTC. Translating it yields CASSPTGTTGNYGYTF.

V usage is TRBV29-1 and J usage is TRBJ2-4; TRBD1 agrees at 8 bases. CDR3 size: 13 residues. CDR1 is SQVTM, CDR2 ANQGSEA, per germline. Unmatched junction bases numbered 7, after V lost 7 bases and J lost 5 bases. Here the CDR3 DNA reads TGCAGCGGTTTGAAGACAGGGGAAAACATTCAGTACTTC. It codes for CSGLKTGENIQYF. Full variable domain (missing parts from reference TRBV29-1 and TRBJ2-4): SAVISQKPSRDICQRGTSLTIQCQVDSQVTMMFWYRQQPGQSLTLIATANQGSEATYESGFVIDKFPISRPNLTFSTLTVSNMSPEDSSIYLCSGLKTGENIQYFGAGTRLSVL.

This clonotype has only a few counts. The genes are TRBV25-1 and TRBJ2-3; D not resolved. The CDR3 is made up of 10 amino acids. V dropped 6 bases and J dropped 6 bases, with 4 bases sitting between them. Germline V gives CDR1 MGHDK, CDR2 SYGVNS. The CDR3 reads CASRADTQYF. DNA of the CDR3: TGTGCCAGCAGGGCGGATACGCAGTATTTT.

A few counts support this clonotype. This chain uses TRBV20-1 with TRBJ1-4; D gene ambiguous. There are 12 residues in the CDR3. Germline CDR1 DFQATT, CDR2 SNEGSKA (reference sequence). Deletions cut 1 base from V and 7 bases from J, with 7 bases between. The CDR3 DNA sequence: TGCAGTGCTAGAGGACTGGGTGAAAAACTGTTTTTT. This gives the protein CSARGLGEKLFF.

This sequence joins TRBV6-5 and TRBJ2-2; D is unresolved. This CDR3 comprises 14 residues. Trimming left V 7 bases short and J 6 bases short, with 15 bases between. The germline V gene has CDR1 MNHEY and CDR2 SVGAGI. In DNA form, the CDR3 reads TGTGCCAGCAATAACGGGCAGAGCTCCGGGGAGCTGTTTTTT. Its translation is CASNNGQSSGELFF.

The chain links TRBV3-1 to TRBJ2-6; no clear D gene. The CDR3 covers 22 residues. CDR1 and CDR2 (germline): LGHDT, YNNKEL (reference sequence). Between the trimmed V and J ends, which lost 1 base and 0 bases, there was a span of 25 bases. Written as DNA, the CDR3 is TGTGCCAGCAGCCAAGTGTTAACTTGGCTCGAAGAGGAGAGCTCTGGGGCCAACGTCCTGACTTTC. As protein: CASSQVLTWLEEESSGANVLTF.

This rearrangement joins TRBV19 to TRBJ2-2; 11 positions match TRBD2. Trimming at V came to 8 bases and at J to 1 base, leaving 6 bases not matched to a gene. The CDR3 has 16 residues. Germline V gives CDR1 LNHDA, CDR2 SQIVND (reference sequence). CDR3 in DNA: TGTGCCAGTGGCTACACTAGCGGGGGGAACACCGGGGAGCTGTTTTTT. It translates to CASGYTSGGNTGELFF.

This chain uses TRBV29-1 with TRBJ2-5; 10 nucleotides align to TRBD1. The trim removed 7 bases at V and 5 bases at J, leaving 7 bases unmatched. Germline V gene data show CDR1 as SQVTM and CDR2 as ANQGSEA. The CDR3 contains 13 residues. As DNA, the CDR3 is TGCAGCGCCGATGACAGGGGGCAGGAGACCCAGTACTTC. Its protein product is CSADDRGQETQYF.

This chain joins TRBV28 and TRBJ2-1; no clear D. CDR1 is MDHEN, CDR2 SYDVKM, per germline. The V end was cut by 7 bases, the J end by 0 bases, with 10 bases between. The CDR3 extends over 14 amino acids. The CDR3 DNA is TGTGCCAGCATGGCGCCAAGCTCCTACAATGAGCAGTTCTTC. Translating it yields CASMAPSSYNEQFF.

The chain uses TRBV7-9 and TRBJ2-1; 14 bases are a match to TRBD2. From germline, CDR1 is SEHNR and CDR2 FQNEAQ (reference sequence). The CDR3 is 16 amino acids. V shed 1 base and J 8 bases; nucleotides not matched to a gene: 4. The CDR3 region is CASSLVGLAGADEQFF. CDR3 sequence (DNA): TGTGCCAGCAGCTTAGTGGGACTAGCGGGAGCCGATGAGCAGTTCTTC.

The sample holds a few counts of this clonotype. CDR3 sequence reads: CASSYRTPQDTQYF. The CDR3 nucleotides are TGTGCCAGCAGTTACAGGACCCCTCAAGATACGCAGTATTTT. The chain has TRBV6-2 or TRBV6-3 and TRBJ2-3; D gene uncertain. V was trimmed by 2 bases and J by 5 bases, leaving 11 bases between them. Germline CDR1 MNHEY, CDR2 SVGEGT. This CDR3 is 14 amino acids long.

This clonotype was found a few times. V gene TRBV28 combines with J gene TRBJ2-5, with 8 bases matching TRBD2. The CDR3 loop spans 15 amino acids. Germline V gene sequence: CDR1 MDHEN, CDR2 SYDVKM. Trimming at V came to 8 bases and at J to 2 bases, leaving 10 bases not matched to a gene. CDR3 region: CASLPGLGLQETQYF. CDR3 DNA: TGTGCCAGCTTACCGGGACTAGGTTTACAAGAGACCCAGTACTTC.

The chain joins TRBV9 to TRBJ2-1; D not resolved. Per the germline V gene, CDR1 is SGDLS and CDR2 is YYNGEE. The CDR3 is 16 amino acids. Trimming cost V 4 bases and J 0 bases, with 14 bases left between them. CDR3 protein: CASSSSALSSYNEQFF. CDR3 coding DNA: TGTGCCAGCAGCTCCTCCGCGTTAAGCTCCTACAATGAGCAGTTCTTC.

This clonotype was seen only a few times. The genes are TRBV5-6 and TRBJ1-2; D remains ambiguous. V was trimmed by 0 bases and J by 8 bases, leaving 8 bases between them. The germline V gene has CDR1 SGHDT and CDR2 YYEEEE. The CDR3 has 12 amino acids. CDR3 sequence: CASSLDVEGYTF. CDR3 DNA sequence: TGTGCCAGCAGCTTGGACGTCGAAGGCTACACCTTC.

The chain uses TRBV29-1 and TRBJ2-3; the match to TRBD2 covers 7 bases. Trimming at V came to 4 bases and at J to 7 bases, leaving 11 bases not matched to a gene. The CDR3 is made up of 14 amino acids. Germline loops: CDR1 SQVTM, CDR2 ANQGSEA. CDR3 region: CSVGGRLAVNTQYF. The CDR3 bases are TGCAGCGTTGGAGGGCGACTAGCTGTTAATACGCAGTATTTT.

This chain joins TRBV7-9 and TRBJ2-2; D remains unclear. The germline V gene has CDR1 SEHNR and CDR2 FQNEAQ (reference sequence). V gave up 9 bases and J gave up 6 bases, with 8 bases separating them. The CDR3 covers 11 residues. CDR3 amino acids: CASALSGELFF. In DNA form, the CDR3 reads TGTGCCAGTGCGCTTTCCGGGGAGCTGTTTTTT.

The chain recombines TRBV6-1 with TRBJ2-7; D is unresolved. Germline V gives CDR1 MNHNS, CDR2 SASEGT. V was cut by 4 bases and J by 0 bases, with 10 bases left in between. CDR3 length: 14 residues. In DNA form, the CDR3 reads TGTGCCAGCAGTGCCGCGGACGACTCCTACGAGCAGTACGTC. Its protein is CASSAADDSYEQYV.

The CDR3 DNA sequence: TGCAGCGTTGGACCGGGACTAGCGGCGGAGGGGACGCAGTATTTT. Encoded protein: CSVGPGLAAEGTQYF. The chain couples TRBV29-1 to TRBJ2-3; 11 bases fit TRBD2. The germline V gene encodes CDR1 SQVTM and CDR2 ANQGSEA. The CDR3 loop spans 15 amino acids. J lost 9 bases, V lost 4 bases, and 12 bases had no gene match.